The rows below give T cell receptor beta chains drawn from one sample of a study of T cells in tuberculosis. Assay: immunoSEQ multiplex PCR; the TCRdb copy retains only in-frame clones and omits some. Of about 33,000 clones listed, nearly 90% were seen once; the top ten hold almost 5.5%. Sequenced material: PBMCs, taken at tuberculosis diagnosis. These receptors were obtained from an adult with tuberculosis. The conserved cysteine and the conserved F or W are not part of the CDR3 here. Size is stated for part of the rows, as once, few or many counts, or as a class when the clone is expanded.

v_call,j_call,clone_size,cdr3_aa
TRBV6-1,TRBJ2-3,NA,ASSRLAQESNTQY
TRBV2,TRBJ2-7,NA,ASTRTGGDEQY
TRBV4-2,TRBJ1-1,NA,ASSQGRDRATEAF
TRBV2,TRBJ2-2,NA,ARRTGANTGELF
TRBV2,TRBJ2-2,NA,ASSRYSGATGELF
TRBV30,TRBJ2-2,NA,AHGGRPTGELF
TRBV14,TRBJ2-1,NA,ASSQSMERRIRHNEQF
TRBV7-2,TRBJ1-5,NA,ASSPGGQHQPQH
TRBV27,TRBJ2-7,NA,ASSFNAPWGGARYEQY
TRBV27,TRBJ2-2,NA,ASSPDYHTGELF
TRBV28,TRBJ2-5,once,ASSPLQATETQY
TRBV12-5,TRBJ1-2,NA,ASGLTHRDYGYT
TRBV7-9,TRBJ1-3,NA,ASSWGGSGNTIY
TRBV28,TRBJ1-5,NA,ATHVGGNLPQH
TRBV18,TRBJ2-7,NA,ASSRSTGAGDNEQY
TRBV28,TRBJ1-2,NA,ASSLGRDKLRGYT
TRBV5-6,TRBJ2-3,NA,ASSHTKGLRTDTQY
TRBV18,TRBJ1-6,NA,ASSPASRSGNSPLH
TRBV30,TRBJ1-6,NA,AWSTGGSPLH
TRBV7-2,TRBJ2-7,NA,ASSPLAGRYEQY
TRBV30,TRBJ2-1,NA,AGKGLAVYNEQF
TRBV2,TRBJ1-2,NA,ASSVDSNYGYT
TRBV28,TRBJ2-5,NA,ASSFGVAETQY
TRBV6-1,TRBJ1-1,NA,ASSGVWGRAVAF
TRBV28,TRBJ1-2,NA,ASSFLTPGTGVLRGYT
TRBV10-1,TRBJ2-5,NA,ASSDLGQGAAETQY
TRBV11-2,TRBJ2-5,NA,ASSPVAAGVGETQY
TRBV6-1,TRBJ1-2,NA,ASSEEELTGSYT
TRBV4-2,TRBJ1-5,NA,ASSYTGTDSNQPQH
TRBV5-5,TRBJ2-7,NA,ASSFSTGAAYEQY
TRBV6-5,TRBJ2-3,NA,AIGQPTSTDTQY
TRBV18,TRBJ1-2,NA,ASSPIADGYGYT
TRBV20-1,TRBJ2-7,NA,SWRLGEQY
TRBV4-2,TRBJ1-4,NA,ASSHRYRGATNEKLF
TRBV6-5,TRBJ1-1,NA,ASSFQGPPEAF
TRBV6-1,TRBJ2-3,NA,ASSEGQHRITDTQY
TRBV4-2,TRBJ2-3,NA,ASSQGGVGDTQY
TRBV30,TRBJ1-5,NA,AWSASRDLNSNQPQH
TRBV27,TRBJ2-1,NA,ASRGGAGNNEQF
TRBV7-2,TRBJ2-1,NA,ASSLVGHYNEQF
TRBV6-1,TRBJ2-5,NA,ASSYGETQY
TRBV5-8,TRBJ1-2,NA,ASSPDREYGYT
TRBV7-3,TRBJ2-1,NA,ASSLLAGSSNEQF
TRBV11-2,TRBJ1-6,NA,ASSLGQGYSPLH
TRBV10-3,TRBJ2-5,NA,AIRRGQGEETQY
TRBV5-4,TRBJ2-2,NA,ASSESTGELF
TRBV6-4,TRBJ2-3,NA,ASSHGGDTDTQY
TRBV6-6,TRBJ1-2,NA,ASRPRTGEDGYT
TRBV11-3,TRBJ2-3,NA,ASSLGLGEDTQY
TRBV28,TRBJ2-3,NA,ASSSPGSESDTQY
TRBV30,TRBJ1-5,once,AWSTGQVPNQPQH
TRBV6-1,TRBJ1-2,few,ASSVDINYGYT
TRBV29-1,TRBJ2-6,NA,SADTGANVLT